These 11 T cell receptor beta chains share one sample of origin, sequenced in a study of technical replicates of blood from a few donors. Sequencing was performed with immunoSEQ multiplex PCR; in TCRdb, only in-frame clones are kept and a portion is missing. This repertoire shows about 72,000 clones, less than 97% found once; its top ten account for roughly 0.24%. Sequencing was performed on T cells isolated from PBMCs. The receptor set was obtained from a human donor in good health.

This sequence joins TRBV4-2 and TRBJ2-1; D perhaps matches TRBD2 (6 bases). In germline, CDR1 is LGHNA, CDR2 YNFKEQ. Trimming stripped 0 bases from V and 8 bases from J, with 20 bases between. The CDR3 is 17 amino acids. Written as DNA, the CDR3 is TGTGCCAGCAGCCAAGATGAGGCGACGGGAGATATCTATGAGCAGTTCTTC. Amino acid sequence: CASSQDEATGDIYEQFF.

This clone has more than one count but fewer than ten. V is TRBV5-4 and J is TRBJ1-6; a weak D match, TRBD1 (5 bases). The germline V gene has CDR1 SGHNT and CDR2 YYREEE (reference sequence). Trimming removed 3 bases at V and 7 bases at J, with 11 bases between. The CDR3 length is 14 residues. In DNA, the CDR3 is TGTGCCAGCAGCTGGGACCGGGGGAATTCACCCCTCCACTTT. It specifies CASSWDRGNSPLHF.

With regard to this clone: Its ends do not fully match the called genes, so a read error is possible. The J gene is TRBJ2-3, the V gene TRBV7-7; possible D gene TRBD2, 6 bases. CDR3 length equals 14 residues. Per germline, CDR1 SSHAT and CDR2 FNYEAQ (reference sequence). The chain's CDR3 is CASSLELAPDTQYF. CDR3 coding DNA: TGTGCTAGCAGCTTAGAACTAGCCCCCGATACGCAGTATTTT.

The V and J genes are TRBV4-1 and TRBJ2-1; 7 nucleotides agree with TRBD2. This CDR3 is built from 16 residues. The V gene end was trimmed by 4 bases and the J gene end by 7 bases; junction bases not matched to a gene: 13. Germline V gene data show CDR1 as MGHRA and CDR2 as YSYEKL. CDR3 region: CASSPGGGGGDNEQFF. CDR3 nucleotides: TGCGCCAGCAGCCCGGGAGGAGGCGGGGGAGATAATGAGCAGTTCTTC.

J is TRBJ2-5 and V is TRBV18, with D hard to call. Trimming cost V 3 bases and J 5 bases, with 16 bases left between them. The CDR3 runs to 15 residues. Germline-derived CDR1 and CDR2 are KGHSH and LQKENI. CDR3 bases: TGTGCCAGCTCACCCTACGAGGCGAAATGGGAGACCCAGTACTTC. It encodes CASSPYEAKWETQYF. Full variable domain (rest looked up from reference TRBV18 and TRBJ2-5): NAGVMQNPRHLVRRRGQEARLRCSPMKGHSHVYWYRQLPEEGLKFMVYLQKENIIDESGMPKERFSAEFPKEGPSILRIQQVVRGDSAAYFCASSPYEAKWETQYFGPGTRLLVL.

J is TRBJ2-2 and V is TRBV29-1; D call uncertain. Trimming left V 1 base short and J 1 base short, with 13 bases between. The CDR3 extends over 16 amino acids. The germline CDR1 and CDR2 sequences are SQVTM and ANQGSEA. The CDR3 here is CSVEGLGQLNTGELFF. The CDR3 region has the DNA TGCAGCGTTGAAGGTCTTGGGCAGTTGAACACCGGGGAGCTGTTTTTT.

This chain joins TRBV4-1 and TRBJ2-3; possibly TRBD1 for D (6 bases). Looked up from germline, CDR1 is MGHRA and CDR2 is YSYEKL. The V and J ends lost 5 bases and 0 bases respectively, with 27 bases between them. The CDR3 runs 20 residues. CDR3 region: CASSKMVGRGERWSTDTQYF. The CDR3 coding sequence is TGCGCCAGCAGCAAAATGGTGGGCAGGGGTGAGCGATGGAGCACAGATACGCAGTATTTT.

The V and J genes are TRBV5-1 and TRBJ1-5; TRBD1 matches at 11 bases. Germline V gives CDR1 SGHRS, CDR2 YFSETQ. The CDR3 sequence is 14 residues long. The trim removed 4 bases at V and 6 bases at J, leaving 3 bases unmatched. CDR3 sequence (DNA): TGCGCCAGCAGCCTAGGGACAGGGGGTCAGCCCCAGCATTTT. It codes for CASSLGTGGQPQHF.

The V call is TRBV6-1, the J call TRBJ2-7; 8 nucleotides agree with TRBD1. Germline V gene sequence: CDR1 MNHNS, CDR2 SASEGT. This CDR3 contains 13 residues. Trimming at V came to 4 bases and at J to 6 bases, leaving 5 bases not matched to a gene. CDR3 residues: CASSVTTGGEQYF. As DNA, the CDR3 is TGTGCCAGCAGTGTGACCACAGGGGGCGAGCAGTACTTC.

This clone was recorded once. The J gene is TRBJ2-2, the V gene TRBV5-4; weak D call: TRBD1 (6 bases). Trimming shortened V by 0 bases and J by 0 bases, and 9 bases separated the two germline ends. This CDR3 has 16 amino acids. The V gene's germline CDR1 is SGHNT and CDR2 YYREEE (reference sequence). This CDR3 reads CASSLEGGSNTGELFF. The CDR3, as DNA: TGTGCCAGCAGCTTGGAAGGGGGATCGAACACCGGGGAGCTGTTTTTT.

The count of this clone is one. The chain joins TRBV4-2 to TRBJ2-3, with TRBD2 identical over 11 bases. Unmatched junction bases numbered 7, after V lost 1 base and J lost 7 bases. There are 16 residues in the CDR3. Germline values: CDR1 LGHNA, CDR2 YNFKEQ. In DNA form, the CDR3 reads TGTGCCAGCAGCCAAGTTAAGGGGACTAGCGGAAATACGCAGTATTTT. It yields the protein CASSQVKGTSGNTQYF.